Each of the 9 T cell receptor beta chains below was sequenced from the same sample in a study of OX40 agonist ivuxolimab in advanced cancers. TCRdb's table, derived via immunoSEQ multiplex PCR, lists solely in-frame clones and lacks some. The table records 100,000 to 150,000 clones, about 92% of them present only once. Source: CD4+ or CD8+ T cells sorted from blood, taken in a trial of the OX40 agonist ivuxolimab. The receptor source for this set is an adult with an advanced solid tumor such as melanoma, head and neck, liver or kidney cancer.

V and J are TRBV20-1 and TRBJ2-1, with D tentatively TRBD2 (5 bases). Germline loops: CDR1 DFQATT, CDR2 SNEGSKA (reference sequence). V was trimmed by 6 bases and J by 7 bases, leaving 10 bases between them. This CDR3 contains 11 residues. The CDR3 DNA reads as TGCAGTGCCATACTAGTGAATGAGCAGTTCTTC. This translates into CSAILVNEQFF.

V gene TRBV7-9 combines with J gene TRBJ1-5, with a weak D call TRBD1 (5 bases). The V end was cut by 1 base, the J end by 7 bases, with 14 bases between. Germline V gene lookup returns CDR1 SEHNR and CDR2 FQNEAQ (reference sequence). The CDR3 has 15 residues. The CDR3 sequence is CASSLGSGTGQPQHF. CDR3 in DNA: TGTGCCAGCAGCTTAGGGTCAGGGACGGGGCAGCCCCAGCATTTT.

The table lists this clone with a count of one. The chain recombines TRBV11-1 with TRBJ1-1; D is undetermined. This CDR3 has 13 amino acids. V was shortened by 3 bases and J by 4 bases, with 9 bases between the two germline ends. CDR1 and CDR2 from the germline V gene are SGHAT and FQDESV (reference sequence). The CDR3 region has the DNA TGTGCCAGCAGCTTCCCAGGAGGCACTGAAGCTTTCTTT. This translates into CASSFPGGTEAFF. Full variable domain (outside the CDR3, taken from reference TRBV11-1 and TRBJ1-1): EAEVAQSPRYKITEKSQAVAFWCDPISGHATLYWYRQILGQGPELLVQFQDESVVDDSQLPKDRFSAERLKGVDSTLKIQPAELGDSAMYLCASSFPGGTEAFFGQGTRLTVV.

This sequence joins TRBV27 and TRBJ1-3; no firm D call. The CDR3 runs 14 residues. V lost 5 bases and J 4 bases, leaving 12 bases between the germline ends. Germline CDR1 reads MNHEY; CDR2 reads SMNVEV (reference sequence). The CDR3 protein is CASSPPGAGNTIYF. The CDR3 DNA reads TGTGCCAGCAGTCCGCCAGGCGCGGGAAACACCATATATTTT.

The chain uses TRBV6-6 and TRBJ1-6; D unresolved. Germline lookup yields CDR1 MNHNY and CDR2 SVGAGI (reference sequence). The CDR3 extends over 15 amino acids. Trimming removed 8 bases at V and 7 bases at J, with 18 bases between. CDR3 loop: CASGLGLRDNSPLHF. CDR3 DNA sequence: TGTGCCAGCGGACTTGGGTTAAGAGACAATTCACCCCTCCACTTT.

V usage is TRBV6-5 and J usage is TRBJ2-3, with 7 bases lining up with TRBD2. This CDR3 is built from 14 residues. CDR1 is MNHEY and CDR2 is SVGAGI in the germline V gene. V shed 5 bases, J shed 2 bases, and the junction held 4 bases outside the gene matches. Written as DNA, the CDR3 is TGTGCCAGCAGTCGGGACTACCACACAGATACGCAGTATTTT. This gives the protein CASSRDYHTDTQYF.

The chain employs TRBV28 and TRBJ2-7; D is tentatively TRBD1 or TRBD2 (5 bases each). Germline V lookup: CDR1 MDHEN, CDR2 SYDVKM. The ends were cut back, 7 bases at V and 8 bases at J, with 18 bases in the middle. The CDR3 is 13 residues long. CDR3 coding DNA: TGTGCCAGCACCCTCGAGAGGGGCACCAAGCAGTACTTC. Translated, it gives CASTLERGTKQYF.

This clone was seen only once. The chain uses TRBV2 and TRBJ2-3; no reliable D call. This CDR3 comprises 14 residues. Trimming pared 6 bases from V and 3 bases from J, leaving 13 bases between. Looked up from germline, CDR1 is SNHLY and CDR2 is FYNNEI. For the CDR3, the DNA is TGTGCCAGCAGGACCCTGATAAAGACAGATACGCAGTATTTT. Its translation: CASRTLIKTDTQYF.

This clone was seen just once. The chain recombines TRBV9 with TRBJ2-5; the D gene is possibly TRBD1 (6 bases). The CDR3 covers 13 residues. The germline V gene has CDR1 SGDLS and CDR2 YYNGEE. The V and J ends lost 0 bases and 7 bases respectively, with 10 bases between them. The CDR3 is CASSVEGEGTQYF. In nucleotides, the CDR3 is TGTGCCAGCAGCGTAGAGGGGGAAGGGACCCAGTACTTC. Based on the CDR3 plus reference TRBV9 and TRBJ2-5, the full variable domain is DSGVTQTPKHLITATGQRVTLRCSPRSGDLSVYWYQQSLDQGLQFLIQYYNGEERAKGNILERFSAQQFPDLHSELNLSSLELGDSALYFCASSVEGEGTQYFGPGTRLLVL.